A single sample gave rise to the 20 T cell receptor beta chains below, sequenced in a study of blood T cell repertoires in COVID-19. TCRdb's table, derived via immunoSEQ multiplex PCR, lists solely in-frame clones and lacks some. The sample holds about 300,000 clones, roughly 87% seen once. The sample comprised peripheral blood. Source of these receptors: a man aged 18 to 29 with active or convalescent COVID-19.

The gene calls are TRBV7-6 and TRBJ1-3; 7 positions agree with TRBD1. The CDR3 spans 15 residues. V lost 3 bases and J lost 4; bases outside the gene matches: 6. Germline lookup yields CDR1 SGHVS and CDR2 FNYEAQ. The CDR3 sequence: CASSLGTVTGNTIYF. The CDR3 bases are TGTGCCAGCAGCTTGGGGACAGTGACCGGAAACACCATATATTTT.

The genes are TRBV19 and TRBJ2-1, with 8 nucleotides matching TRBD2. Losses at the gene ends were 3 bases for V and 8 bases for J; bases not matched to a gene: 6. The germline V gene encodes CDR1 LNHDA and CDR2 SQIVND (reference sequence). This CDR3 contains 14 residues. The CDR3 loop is CASSIGGGLDEQFF. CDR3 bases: TGTGCCAGTAGTATTGGTGGGGGACTAGATGAGCAGTTCTTC.

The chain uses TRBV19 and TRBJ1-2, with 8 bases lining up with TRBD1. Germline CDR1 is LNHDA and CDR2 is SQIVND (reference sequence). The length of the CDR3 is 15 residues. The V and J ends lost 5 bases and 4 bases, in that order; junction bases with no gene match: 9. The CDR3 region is CASSSARGPAYGYTF. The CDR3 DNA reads TGTGCCAGTAGTTCAGCCAGGGGGCCCGCCTATGGCTACACCTTC.

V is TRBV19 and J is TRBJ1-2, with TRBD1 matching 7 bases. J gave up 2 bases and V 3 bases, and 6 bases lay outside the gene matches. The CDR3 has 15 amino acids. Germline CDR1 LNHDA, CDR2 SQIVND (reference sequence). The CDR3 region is CASSMEQGNNYGYTF. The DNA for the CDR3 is TGTGCCAGTAGTATGGAACAGGGGAACAACTATGGCTACACCTTC.

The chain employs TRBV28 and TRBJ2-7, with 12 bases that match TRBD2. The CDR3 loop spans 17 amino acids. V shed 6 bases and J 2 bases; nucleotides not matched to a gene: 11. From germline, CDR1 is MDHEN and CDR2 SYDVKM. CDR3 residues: CASSRGLAGFPTYEQYF. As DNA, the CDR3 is TGTGCCAGCAGCCGCGGACTAGCGGGATTTCCCACCTACGAGCAGTACTTC.

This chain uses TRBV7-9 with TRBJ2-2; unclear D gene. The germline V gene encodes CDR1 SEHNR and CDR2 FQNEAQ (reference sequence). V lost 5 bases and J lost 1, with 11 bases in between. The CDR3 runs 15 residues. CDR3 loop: CASSLRGGNTGELFF. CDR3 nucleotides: TGTGCCAGCAGCCTTCGAGGCGGGAACACCGGGGAGCTGTTTTTT.

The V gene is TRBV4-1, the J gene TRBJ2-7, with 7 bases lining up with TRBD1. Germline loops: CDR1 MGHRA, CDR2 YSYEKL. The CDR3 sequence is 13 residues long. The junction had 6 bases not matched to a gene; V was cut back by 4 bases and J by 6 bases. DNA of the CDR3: TGCGCCAGCAGCCCACCGACAGGGTTCGAGCAGTACTTC. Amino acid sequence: CASSPPTGFEQYF.

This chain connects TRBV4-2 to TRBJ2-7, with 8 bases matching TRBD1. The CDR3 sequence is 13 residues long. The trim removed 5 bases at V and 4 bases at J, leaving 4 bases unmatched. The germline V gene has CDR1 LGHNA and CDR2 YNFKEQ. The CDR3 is CASSFGQGYEQYF. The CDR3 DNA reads TGTGCCAGCAGCTTCGGACAGGGATACGAGCAGTACTTC.

This CDR3 reads CASSRDRGINSPLHF. The CDR3 DNA is TGTGCCAGCAGCCGCGACAGGGGCATCAATTCACCCCTCCACTTT. This chain links TRBV7-2 with TRBJ1-6; 8 bases agree with TRBD1. V was pared by 5 bases and J by 7 bases, with 7 bases of the junction left unmatched. The CDR3 consists of 15 residues. The germline gives CDR1 SGHTA, CDR2 FQGNSA.

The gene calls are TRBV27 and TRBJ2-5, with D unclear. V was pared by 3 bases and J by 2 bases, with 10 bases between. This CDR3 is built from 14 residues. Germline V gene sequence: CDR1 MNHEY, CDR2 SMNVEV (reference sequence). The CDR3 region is CASSLSPFQETQYF. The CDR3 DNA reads TGTGCCAGCAGTTTGTCCCCCTTTCAAGAGACCCAGTACTTC.

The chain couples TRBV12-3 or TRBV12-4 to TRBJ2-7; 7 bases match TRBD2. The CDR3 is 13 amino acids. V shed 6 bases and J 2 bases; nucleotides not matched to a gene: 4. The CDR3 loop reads CASRRGGTYEQYF. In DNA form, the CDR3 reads TGTGCCAGCAGACGGGGAGGGACCTACGAGCAGTACTTC.

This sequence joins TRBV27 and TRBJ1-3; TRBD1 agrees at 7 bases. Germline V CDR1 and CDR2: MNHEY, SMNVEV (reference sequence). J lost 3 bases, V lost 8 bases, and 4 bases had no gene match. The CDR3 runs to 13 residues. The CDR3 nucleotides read TGTGCCAGCGTCGACAGGGATGGAAACACCATATATTTT. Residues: CASVDRDGNTIYF.

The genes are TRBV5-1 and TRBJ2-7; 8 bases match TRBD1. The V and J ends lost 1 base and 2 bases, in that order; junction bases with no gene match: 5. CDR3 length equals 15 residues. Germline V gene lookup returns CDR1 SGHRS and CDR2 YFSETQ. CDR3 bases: TGCGCCAGCAGCTTGAGGACAGGGCCTGCCTACGAGCAGTACTTC. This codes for CASSLRTGPAYEQYF.

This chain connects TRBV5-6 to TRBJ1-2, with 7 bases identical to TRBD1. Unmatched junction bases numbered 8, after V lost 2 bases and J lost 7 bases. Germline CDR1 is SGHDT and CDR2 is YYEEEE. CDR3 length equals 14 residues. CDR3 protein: CASSLTGTVSGYTF. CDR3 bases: TGTGCCAGCAGCTTAACAGGGACAGTGTCTGGCTACACCTTC.

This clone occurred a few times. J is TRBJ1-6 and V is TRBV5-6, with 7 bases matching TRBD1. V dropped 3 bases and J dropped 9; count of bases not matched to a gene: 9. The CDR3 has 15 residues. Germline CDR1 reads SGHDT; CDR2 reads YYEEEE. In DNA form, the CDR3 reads TGTGCCAGCAGCTGGGACAGAGACCTTATTTCACCCCTCCACTTT. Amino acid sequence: CASSWDRDLISPLHF. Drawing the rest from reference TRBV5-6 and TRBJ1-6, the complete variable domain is DAGVTQSPTHLIKTRGQQVTLRCSPKSGHDTVSWYQQALGQGPQFIFQYYEEEERQRGNFPDRFSGHQFPNYSSELNVNALLLGDSALYLCASSWDRDLISPLHFGNGTRLTVT.

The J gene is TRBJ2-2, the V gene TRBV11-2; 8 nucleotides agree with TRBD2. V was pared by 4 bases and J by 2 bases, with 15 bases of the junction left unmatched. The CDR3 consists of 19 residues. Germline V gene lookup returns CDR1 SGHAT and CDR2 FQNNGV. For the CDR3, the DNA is TGTGCCAGCAGCTCCCCGGGGCGGGAGGTTTTCTTTAACACCGGGGAGCTGTTTTTT. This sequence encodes CASSSPGREVFFNTGELFF.

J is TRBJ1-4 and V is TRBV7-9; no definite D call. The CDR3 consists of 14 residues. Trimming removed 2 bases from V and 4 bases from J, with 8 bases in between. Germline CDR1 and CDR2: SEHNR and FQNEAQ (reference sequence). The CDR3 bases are TGTGCCAGCAGCTTACGAGGTGGTAATGAAAAACTGTTTTTT. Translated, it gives CASSLRGGNEKLFF.

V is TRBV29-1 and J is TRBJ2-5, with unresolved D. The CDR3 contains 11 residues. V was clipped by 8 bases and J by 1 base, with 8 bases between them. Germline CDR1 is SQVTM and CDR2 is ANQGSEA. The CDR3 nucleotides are TGCAGCACCTCGGGCCAAGAGACCCAGTACTTC. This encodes CSTSGQETQYF.

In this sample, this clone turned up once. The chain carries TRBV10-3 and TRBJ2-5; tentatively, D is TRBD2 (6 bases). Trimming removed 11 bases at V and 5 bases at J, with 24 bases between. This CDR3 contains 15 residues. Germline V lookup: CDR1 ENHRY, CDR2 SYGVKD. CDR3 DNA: TGTGCCCCCCGGCCCAACGGGACTTTAGGGGAGACCCAGTACTTC. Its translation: CAPRPNGTLGETQYF.

CDR3 region: CASSEGSGYEQYF. Written as DNA, the CDR3 is TGTGCCAGCAGTGAAGGCAGCGGCTACGAGCAGTACTTC. V usage is TRBV2 and J usage is TRBJ2-7; D is possibly TRBD2 (5 bases). V shed 1 base and J shed 3 bases, with 7 bases lying between them. The CDR3 runs 13 residues. CDR1 is SNHLY and CDR2 is FYNNEI in the germline V gene.